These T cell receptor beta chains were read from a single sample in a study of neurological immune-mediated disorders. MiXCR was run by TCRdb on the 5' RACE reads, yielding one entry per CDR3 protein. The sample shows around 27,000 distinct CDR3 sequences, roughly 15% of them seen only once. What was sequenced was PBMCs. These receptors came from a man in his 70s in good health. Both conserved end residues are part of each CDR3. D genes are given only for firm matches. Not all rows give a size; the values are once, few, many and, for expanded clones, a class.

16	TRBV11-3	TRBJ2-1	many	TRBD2	TGTGCCAGCAGCTTAGAGGCTAGCGGGGGGTACAATGAGCAGTTCTTC	CASSLEASGGYNEQFF
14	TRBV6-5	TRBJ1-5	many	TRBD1	TGTGCCTCCCGGGACAGGGGGAGCAATCAGCCCCAGCATTTT	CASRDRGSNQPQHF
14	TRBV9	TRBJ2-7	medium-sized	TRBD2	TGTGCCAGCTCCCCTAGCGGGGTATTTTACGAGCAGTACTTC	CASSPSGVFYEQYF
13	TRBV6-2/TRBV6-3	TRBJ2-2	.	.	TGTGCCAGCAGTTACCTTCTTTCAGGGGAGCTGTTTTTT	CASSYLLSGELFF
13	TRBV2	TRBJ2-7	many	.	TGTGCCAGCAGCGAGGTACCAGGGTACGAGCAGTACTTC	CASSEVPGYEQYF
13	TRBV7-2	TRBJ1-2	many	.	TGTGCCAGCAGCTTAGACTTAGGCGAGACAACTCACTTC	CASSLDLGETTHF
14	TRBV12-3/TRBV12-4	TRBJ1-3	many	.	TGTGCCAGCAGTGGCCCGTCATCTGGAAACACCATATATTTT	CASSGPSSGNTIYF
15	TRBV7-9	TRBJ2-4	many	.	TGTGCCAGCAGCCAAGGGGACGTAGCCAAAAACATTCAGTACTTC	CASSQGDVAKNIQYF
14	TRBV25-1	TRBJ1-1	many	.	TGTGCCAGCAGTGATGAGACATCTTTCCAGGAAGCTTTCTTT	CASSDETSFQEAFF
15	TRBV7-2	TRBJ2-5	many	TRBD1	TGTGCCAGCAGCTCAACTTGGGACAGGGGGGAGACCCAGTACTTC	CASSSTWDRGETQYF
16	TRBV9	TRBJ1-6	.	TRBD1	TGTGCCAGCCGTTACGGATTGGGGACAGGGGATTCACCCCTCCACTTT	CASRYGLGTGDSPLHF
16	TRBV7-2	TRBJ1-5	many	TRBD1	TGTGCCAGCAGCCCGATGGGACAGGGCAGCAATCAGCCCCAGCATTTT	CASSPMGQGSNQPQHF
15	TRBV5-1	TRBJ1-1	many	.	TGCGCCAGCAGCTTGGAAGACGGGGCGAGGACTGAAGCTTTCTTT	CASSLEDGARTEAFF
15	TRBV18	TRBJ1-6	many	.	TGTGCCAGCTCACCTAGTACGGGGATTAATTCACCCCTCCACTTT	CASSPSTGINSPLHF
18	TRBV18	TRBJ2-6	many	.	TGTGCCAGCTCACCACTTGAGGGGGGCGCTTCTGGGGCCAACGTCCTGACTTTC	CASSPLEGGASGANVLTF
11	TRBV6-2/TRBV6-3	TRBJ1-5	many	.	TGTGCCAGCGGCCGAAAGCAGCCCCAGCATTTT	CASGRKQPQHF
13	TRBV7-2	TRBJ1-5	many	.	TGTGCCAGCAGCCCTCGGCCCGGAGGGCCCCAGCATTTT	CASSPRPGGPQHF
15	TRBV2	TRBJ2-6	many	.	TGTGCCAGCATGCAGTCGAGCTCTGGGGCCAACGTCCTGACTTTC	CASMQSSSGANVLTF
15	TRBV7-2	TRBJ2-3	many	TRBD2	TGTGCCAGCAGCGGACTAGCGGCCAGCACAGATACGCAGTATTTT	CASSGLAASTDTQYF
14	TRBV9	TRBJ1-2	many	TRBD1	TGTGCCAGCAGCGCCCAAACAGGGGTGAGTGGCTACACCTTC	CASSAQTGVSGYTF
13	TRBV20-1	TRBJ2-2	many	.	TGCAGTGCTCTCCTCGGGGACACCGGGGAGCTGTTTTTT	CSALLGDTGELFF
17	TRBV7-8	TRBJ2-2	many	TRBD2	TGTGCCAGCAGTTCCTGGGGTAGCGGGGGCTCGGGCGGGGAGCTGTTTTTT	CASSSWGSGGSGGELFF
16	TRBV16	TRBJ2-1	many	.	TGTGCCAGCAGCCATGGTCCGGGGGAGTACTACAATGAGCAGTTCTTC	CASSHGPGEYYNEQFF
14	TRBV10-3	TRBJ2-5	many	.	TGTGCCATCAGCCCAATGGGGTTTGAAGAGACCCAGTACTTC	CAISPMGFEETQYF
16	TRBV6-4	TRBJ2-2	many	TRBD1	TGTGCCAGCAGCCCATCCGGGACAGGATACACCGGGGAGCTGTTTTTT	CASSPSGTGYTGELFF
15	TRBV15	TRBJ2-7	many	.	TGTGCCACCAGCAGAGAACGGAGTGGCAGCTACGAGCAGTACTTC	CATSRERSGSYEQYF
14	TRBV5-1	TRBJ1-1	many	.	TGCGCCAGCAGCCCGGGGGCTTCGAACACTGAAGCTTTCTTT	CASSPGASNTEAFF
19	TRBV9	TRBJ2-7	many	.	TGTGCCAGCAGCGTAGCAGCAGGGGGAGGCTATATCACCCCCTACGAGCAGTACTTC	CASSVAAGGGYITPYEQYF
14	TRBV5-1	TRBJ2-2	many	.	TGCGCCAGCAGCGTACGGGACACCACCGGGGAGCTGTTTTTT	CASSVRDTTGELFF
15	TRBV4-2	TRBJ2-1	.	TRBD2	TGTGCCAGCAGACCCCGTAGCGGGGGGGAGGGTGAGCAGATCTTC	CASRPRSGGEGEQIF
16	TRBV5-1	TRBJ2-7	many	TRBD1	TGCGCCAGCAGCTTGGGGGACAGGGCAAGCTCCTACGAGCAGTACTTC	CASSLGDRASSYEQYF
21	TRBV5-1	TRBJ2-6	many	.	TGCGCCAGCAGCTTGGCCGGTTGGTACAGCCTCACCAGCTCTGGGGCCAACGTCCTGACTTTC	CASSLAGWYSLTSSGANVLTF
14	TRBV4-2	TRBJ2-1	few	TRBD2	TGTGCCAGCAGCCAAGCTACGGGGGGGGATGAGCAGTTCTTC	CASSQATGGDEQFF
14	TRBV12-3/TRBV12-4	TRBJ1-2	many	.	TGTGCCACGCAAACCGGGACTTATTCTAAAGACTACACCTTC	CATQTGTYSKDYTF
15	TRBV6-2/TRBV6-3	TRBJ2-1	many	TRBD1	TGTGCCAGCAGTTGGCAGGGGGCGAGGTCGGATGAGCAGTTCTTC	CASSWQGARSDEQFF
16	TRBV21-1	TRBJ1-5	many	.	TGTGCCAGCAGCCCAACTAAGAGGGTTCCCAATCAGCCCCAGCATTTT	CASSPTKRVPNQPQHF
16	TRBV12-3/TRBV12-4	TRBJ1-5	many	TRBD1	TGTGCCAGCACCAAGGGGCCGACAGGGGCCAGTCAGCCCCAGCATTTT	CASTKGPTGASQPQHF
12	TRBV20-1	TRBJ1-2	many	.	TGCAGTGCTAGCGAACAGAACTATGGCTACACCTTC	CSASEQNYGYTF
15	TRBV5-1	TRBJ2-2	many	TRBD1	TGCGCCAGCAGCACACGACAGGGGAACACCGGGGAGCTGTTTTTT	CASSTRQGNTGELFF
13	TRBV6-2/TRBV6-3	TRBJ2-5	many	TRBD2	TGTGCCAGCACCGACGGGGGGGGAGAGACCCAGTACTTC	CASTDGGGETQYF
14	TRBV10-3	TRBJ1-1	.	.	TGTGCCATCAGTGAGCGGGGGCTAGACACTGAAGCTTTCTTT	CAISERGLDTEAFF
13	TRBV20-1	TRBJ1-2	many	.	TGCAGTGCTAGAGTCAATATTGGAGGTGGCTACACCTTC	CSARVNIGGGYTF
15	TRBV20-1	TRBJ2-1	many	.	TGCAGTGCTAGGGCAGGGGGGTCCTCTGGGAATGAGCAGTTCTTC	CSARAGGSSGNEQFF
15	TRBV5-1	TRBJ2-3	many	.	TGCGCCAGCAGCAAAGGACGAGCTGGCACAGATACGCAGTATTTT	CASSKGRAGTDTQYF
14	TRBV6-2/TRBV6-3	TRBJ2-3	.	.	TGTGCCAGCAGTTATCGGACACTAACAGATACGCAGTATTTT	CASSYRTLTDTQYF
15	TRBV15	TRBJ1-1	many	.	TGTGCCACCAGCAGAGATAGTTGGGGGAATACTGAAGCTTTCTTT	CATSRDSWGNTEAFF
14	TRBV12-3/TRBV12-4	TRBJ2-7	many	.	TGTGCCAGCAGGGCCGGGAGCACCCTCTACGAGCAGTACTTC	CASRAGSTLYEQYF
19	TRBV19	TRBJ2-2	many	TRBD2	TGTGCCAGTAGCCCACGGACTAGCGGGGGTTCCGCGAACACCGGGGAGCTGTTTTTT	CASSPRTSGGSANTGELFF
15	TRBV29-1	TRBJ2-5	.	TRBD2	TGCAGCGCGCCTCAGACTAGCGGGAGTTGGGAGACCCAGTACTTC	CSAPQTSGSWETQYF
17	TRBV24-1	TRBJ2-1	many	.	TGTGCCACCAGTGATTTGACCCCGGCGAGCTCCTACAATGAGCAGTTCTTC	CATSDLTPASSYNEQFF
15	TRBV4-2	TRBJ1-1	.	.	TGTGCCAGCAGCCAGGAGGGGAGTGGGAACACTGAAGCTTTCTTT	CASSQEGSGNTEAFF
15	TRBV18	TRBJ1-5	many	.	TGTGCCAGCTCACCCCCGGGGGGAGCGAATCAGCCCCAGCATTTT	CASSPPGGANQPQHF
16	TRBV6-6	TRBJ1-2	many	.	TGTGCCAGCAGTTACTCCCGGGGTTCGGGGAACTATGGCTACACCTTC	CASSYSRGSGNYGYTF
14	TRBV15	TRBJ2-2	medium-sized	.	TGTGCCACCAGCAGAGATGGGAACACCGGGGAGCTGTTTTTT	CATSRDGNTGELFF
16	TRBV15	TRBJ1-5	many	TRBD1	TGTGCCACCAGCAGTGGACAGGCGGTGAGCAATCAGCCCCAGCATTTT	CATSSGQAVSNQPQHF
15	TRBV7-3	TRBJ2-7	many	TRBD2	TGTGCCAGCAGCTTAGCGGGAGGGACCTTCTACGAGCAGTACTTC	CASSLAGGTFYEQYF
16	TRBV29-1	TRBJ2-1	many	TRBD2	TGCAGCGTTGAAGCTCCGCGGGGGGGCAAATTTTATGAGCAGTTCTTC	CSVEAPRGGKFYEQFF
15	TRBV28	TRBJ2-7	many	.	TGTGCCAGCAGTTTCTTGAGCGTGGGGGTCTACGAGCAGTACTTC	CASSFLSVGVYEQYF